Listed below are T cell receptor beta chains from one sample, sequenced in a study of blood T cell repertoires in COVID-19. Produced via immunoSEQ multiplex PCR; TCRdb's table is partial and in-frame only. The sample shows around 20,000 clones, approximately 87% of them seen only once. The sequenced material came from peripheral blood. These receptors were obtained from a human donor in a cohort sampled during active COVID-19. Both conserved end residues are part of each CDR3. A D gene is named only where the DNA matches it firmly. Part of the rows lack a size; the others show once, few, many or a class for expanded clones.

clone size: NA
J gene: TRBJ1-3
CDR3 length: 16
D gene: NA
V gene: TRBV7-2
CDR3 DNA: TGTGCCAGCAGCCGCGGTATGGCCCTCTCTGGAAACACCATATATTTT
CDR3 protein: CASSRGMALSGNTIYF

clone size: NA
J gene: TRBJ2-7
CDR3 length: 13
D gene: TRBD2
V gene: TRBV2
CDR3 DNA: TGTGCCAGCAGTGTGGGAGGGGTCGACGAGCAGTACTTC
CDR3 protein: CASSVGGVDEQYF

clone size: NA
J gene: TRBJ2-5
CDR3 length: 16
D gene: TRBD2
V gene: TRBV7-2
CDR3 DNA: TGTGCCAGCAGCTTAGCTTCGACTAGCGAGAGGGAGACCCAGTACTTC
CDR3 protein: CASSLASTSERETQYF

clone size: NA
J gene: TRBJ2-2
CDR3 length: 15
D gene: NA
V gene: TRBV19
CDR3 DNA: TGTGCCAGTAGTATAGACCGGGACTCCTACGGGGAGCTGTTTTTT
CDR3 protein: CASSIDRDSYGELFF

clone size: few
J gene: TRBJ2-2
CDR3 length: 17
D gene: NA
V gene: TRBV15
CDR3 DNA: TGTGCCACCACCGACCCCGGGGGTACGATAAACACCGGGGAGCTGTTTTTT
CDR3 protein: CATTDPGGTINTGELFF

clone size: medium-sized
J gene: TRBJ2-2
CDR3 length: 16
D gene: TRBD2
V gene: TRBV5-4
CDR3 DNA: TGTGCCAGCAGCGGGGGACTAGCGCTGAACACCGGGGAGCTGTTTTTT
CDR3 protein: CASSGGLALNTGELFF

clone size: NA
J gene: TRBJ2-3
CDR3 length: 13
D gene: NA
V gene: TRBV6-6
CDR3 DNA: TGTGCCAGCAGTTACGGTCCCGCGGATACGCAGTATTTT
CDR3 protein: CASSYGPADTQYF

clone size: NA
J gene: TRBJ2-7
CDR3 length: 11
D gene: NA
V gene: TRBV20-1
CDR3 DNA: TGCAGTGCTCCATTTCCCTACGAGCAGTACTTC
CDR3 protein: CSAPFPYEQYF

clone size: NA
J gene: TRBJ2-5
CDR3 length: 16
D gene: TRBD2
V gene: TRBV7-7
CDR3 DNA: TGTGCTAGCAGCTATCTAGCGGGAGGGCCTATGGAGACCCAGTACTTC
CDR3 protein: CASSYLAGGPMETQYF

clone size: NA
J gene: TRBJ2-7
CDR3 length: 13
D gene: TRBD1
V gene: TRBV30
CDR3 DNA: TGTGCCTGGAGTACGGGACAGGGCATTGGGCAGTACTTC
CDR3 protein: CAWSTGQGIGQYF

clone size: NA
J gene: TRBJ2-1
CDR3 length: 16
D gene: TRBD1
V gene: TRBV6-2/TRBV6-3
CDR3 DNA: TGTGCCAGCAGTCAGGGGGCCCTTGTTCCCCACAATGAGCAGTTCTTC
CDR3 protein: CASSQGALVPHNEQFF

clone size: NA
J gene: TRBJ1-5
CDR3 length: 14
D gene: TRBD1
V gene: TRBV18
CDR3 DNA: TGTGCCAGCTCACCCCCGGGACAGAATCAGCCCCAGCATTTT
CDR3 protein: CASSPPGQNQPQHF

clone size: few
J gene: TRBJ2-7
CDR3 length: 15
D gene: NA
V gene: TRBV28
CDR3 DNA: TGTGCCAGCAGTTTATTAGGGGTGGGAACCTACGAGCAGTACTTC
CDR3 protein: CASSLLGVGTYEQYF

clone size: NA
J gene: TRBJ1-5
CDR3 length: 11
D gene: NA
V gene: TRBV2
CDR3 DNA: TGTGAGGGAGGGGCGAGTCAGCCCCAGCATTTT
CDR3 protein: CEGGASQPQHF

clone size: NA
J gene: TRBJ2-2
CDR3 length: 16
D gene: TRBD2
V gene: TRBV6-4
CDR3 DNA: TGTGCCAGCAGTGATGGGACTAGGAAGGAATCCGGGGAGCTGTTTTTT
CDR3 protein: CASSDGTRKESGELFF

clone size: NA
J gene: TRBJ1-1
CDR3 length: 13
D gene: NA
V gene: TRBV7-2
CDR3 DNA: TGTGCCAGCAGCTTAGTCAGGGATGGTGGTGCTTTCTTT
CDR3 protein: CASSLVRDGGAFF

clone size: NA
J gene: TRBJ1-5
CDR3 length: 15
D gene: TRBD1
V gene: TRBV18
CDR3 DNA: TGTGCCAGCTCACCAGGGACAGGGGGGTTTCAGCCCCAGCATTTT
CDR3 protein: CASSPGTGGFQPQHF

clone size: NA
J gene: TRBJ2-7
CDR3 length: 12
D gene: NA
V gene: TRBV28
CDR3 DNA: TGTGCCAGCAGTCGGGGGAGCTACGAGCAGTACTTC
CDR3 protein: CASSRGSYEQYF

clone size: NA
J gene: TRBJ2-7
CDR3 length: 15
D gene: TRBD2
V gene: TRBV28
CDR3 DNA: TGTGCCAGCAGTTTCCCACCTAGCGGGGGGTACGAGCAGTACTTC
CDR3 protein: CASSFPPSGGYEQYF

clone size: NA
J gene: TRBJ2-2
CDR3 length: 15
D gene: TRBD2
V gene: TRBV27
CDR3 DNA: TGTGCCAGCAGACCTCCGGGACTAGCCCCCGGGGAGCTGTTTTTT
CDR3 protein: CASRPPGLAPGELFF

clone size: few
J gene: TRBJ2-7
CDR3 length: 13
D gene: TRBD2
V gene: TRBV7-3
CDR3 DNA: TGTGCCAGCAGCCCCAAATCTAGCGGCGAGCAGTACTTC
CDR3 protein: CASSPKSSGEQYF

clone size: NA
J gene: TRBJ1-5
CDR3 length: 14
D gene: NA
V gene: TRBV19
CDR3 DNA: TGTGCCAGTAGTATGCAGGGGCAGGACCAGCCCCAGCATTTT
CDR3 protein: CASSMQGQDQPQHF

clone size: few
J gene: TRBJ1-5
CDR3 length: 14
D gene: NA
V gene: TRBV7-2
CDR3 DNA: TGTGCCAGCAGCTTCTCCCCAGGGGATCAGCCCCAGCATTTT
CDR3 protein: CASSFSPGDQPQHF

clone size: NA
J gene: TRBJ2-5
CDR3 length: 14
D gene: NA
V gene: TRBV7-9
CDR3 DNA: TGTGCCAGCAGCAGCTCGACGGAGATCGGGACCCAGTACTTC
CDR3 protein: CASSSSTEIGTQYF

clone size: NA
J gene: TRBJ2-7
CDR3 length: 16
D gene: TRBD2
V gene: TRBV28
CDR3 DNA: TGTGCCAGCAGTCCTTCCCTGGGACTAATTATCTACGAGCAGTACTTC
CDR3 protein: CASSPSLGLIIYEQYF

clone size: NA
J gene: TRBJ2-2
CDR3 length: 18
D gene: NA
V gene: TRBV7-9
CDR3 DNA: TGTGCCAGCAGCTTAGCGAAGGGGCGGACAGCGAACACCGGGGAGCTGTTTTTT
CDR3 protein: CASSLAKGRTANTGELFF

clone size: NA
J gene: TRBJ2-7
CDR3 length: 18
D gene: TRBD2
V gene: TRBV4-3
CDR3 DNA: TGCGCCAGCAGCCAAGATCATAGCGGGAGTGGTGATCCCTACGAGCAGTACTTC
CDR3 protein: CASSQDHSGSGDPYEQYF

clone size: once
J gene: TRBJ1-6
CDR3 length: 15
D gene: NA
V gene: TRBV10-3
CDR3 DNA: TGTGCCATCAGTGACGCGGCGGGTCCGAATTCACCCCTCCACTTT
CDR3 protein: CAISDAAGPNSPLHF

clone size: NA
J gene: TRBJ1-1
CDR3 length: 15
D gene: TRBD1
V gene: TRBV4-1
CDR3 DNA: TGCGCCAGCAGCCGGGGGACAGGTCAGAACACTGAAGCTTTCTTT
CDR3 protein: CASSRGTGQNTEAFF

clone size: NA
J gene: TRBJ2-3
CDR3 length: 16
D gene: NA
V gene: TRBV3-1/TRBV3-2
CDR3 DNA: TGTGCCAGCAGCCAAGCCAGGACAGACAGCACAGATACGCAGTATTTT
CDR3 protein: CASSQARTDSTDTQYF

clone size: NA
J gene: TRBJ2-1
CDR3 length: 16
D gene: TRBD2
V gene: TRBV7-2
CDR3 DNA: TGTGCCAGCAGCTTAGCGGAAATGGGACTAGCGGGCTGGCAGTTCTTC
CDR3 protein: CASSLAEMGLAGWQFF

clone size: NA
J gene: TRBJ2-1
CDR3 length: 16
D gene: TRBD2
V gene: TRBV18
CDR3 DNA: TGTGCCAGCTCAACCCTAGCGGGAGGGCCTGGGAATGAGCAGTTCTTC
CDR3 protein: CASSTLAGGPGNEQFF

clone size: NA
J gene: TRBJ2-2
CDR3 length: 17
D gene: TRBD1
V gene: TRBV6-7
CDR3 DNA: TGTGCCACTACAACGCCGGGACAGGGGACGAACACCGGGGAGCTGTTTTTT
CDR3 protein: CATTTPGQGTNTGELFF

clone size: medium-sized
J gene: TRBJ2-3
CDR3 length: 16
D gene: TRBD2
V gene: TRBV6-2/TRBV6-3
CDR3 DNA: TGTGCCAGCAGTTCCACCCGGGGAGGGCCAGGGGATACGCAGTATTTT
CDR3 protein: CASSSTRGGPGDTQYF

clone size: NA
J gene: TRBJ1-1
CDR3 length: 17
D gene: TRBD1
V gene: TRBV27
CDR3 DNA: TGTGCCAGCAGCCAAAGGGGGACAGGATACGTCCGTACTGAAGCTTTCTTT
CDR3 protein: CASSQRGTGYVRTEAFF

clone size: NA
J gene: TRBJ2-1
CDR3 length: 16
D gene: TRBD2
V gene: TRBV4-2
CDR3 DNA: TGTGCCAGCAGCCAAGAGGGACTAGCGGGAGTGGAGGAGCAGTTCTTC
CDR3 protein: CASSQEGLAGVEEQFF

clone size: NA
J gene: TRBJ2-7
CDR3 length: 16
D gene: TRBD1
V gene: TRBV29-1
CDR3 DNA: TGCAGCGCCAAAAGCCCGGACAGGGGGCGCAAGAACGAGCAGTACTTC
CDR3 protein: CSAKSPDRGRKNEQYF

clone size: NA
J gene: TRBJ2-7
CDR3 length: 18
D gene: NA
V gene: TRBV2
CDR3 DNA: TGTGCCAGCAGTGAAGGCGGGGTTTTCGAGAGCCACCAGCACGAGCAGTACTTC
CDR3 protein: CASSEGGVFESHQHEQYF

clone size: once
J gene: TRBJ2-5
CDR3 length: 17
D gene: TRBD2
V gene: TRBV7-2
CDR3 DNA: TGTGCCAGCAGCCCGACGGAGGCTAGCGGGAGTGGAAAGACCCAGTACTTC
CDR3 protein: CASSPTEASGSGKTQYF

clone size: NA
J gene: TRBJ2-1
CDR3 length: 14
D gene: NA
V gene: TRBV9
CDR3 DNA: TGTGCCAGCAGCGTGGCCCAGCGGCTGGGGGAGCAGTTCTTC
CDR3 protein: CASSVAQRLGEQFF

clone size: NA
J gene: TRBJ1-5
CDR3 length: 14
D gene: NA
V gene: TRBV28
CDR3 DNA: TGTGCCAGCACCCCCGGTTATAGCAATCAGCCCCAGCATTTT
CDR3 protein: CASTPGYSNQPQHF